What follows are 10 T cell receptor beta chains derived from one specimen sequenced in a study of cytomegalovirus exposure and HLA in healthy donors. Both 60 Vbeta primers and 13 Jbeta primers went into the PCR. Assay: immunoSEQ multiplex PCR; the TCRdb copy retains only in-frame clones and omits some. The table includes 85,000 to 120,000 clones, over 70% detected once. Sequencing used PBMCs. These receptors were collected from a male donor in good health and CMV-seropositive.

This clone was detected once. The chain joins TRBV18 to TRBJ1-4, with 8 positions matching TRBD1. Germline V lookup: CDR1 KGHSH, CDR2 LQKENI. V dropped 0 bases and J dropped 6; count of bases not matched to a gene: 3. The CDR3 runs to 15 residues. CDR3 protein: CASSPPRGQDEKLFF. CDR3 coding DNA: TGTGCCAGCTCACCACCCAGGGGGCAGGATGAAAAACTGTTTTTT. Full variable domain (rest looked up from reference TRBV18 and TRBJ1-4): NAGVMQNPRHLVRRRGQEARLRCSPMKGHSHVYWYRQLPEEGLKFMVYLQKENIIDESGMPKERFSAEFPKEGPSILRIQQVVRGDSAAYFCASSPPRGQDEKLFFGSGTQLSVL.

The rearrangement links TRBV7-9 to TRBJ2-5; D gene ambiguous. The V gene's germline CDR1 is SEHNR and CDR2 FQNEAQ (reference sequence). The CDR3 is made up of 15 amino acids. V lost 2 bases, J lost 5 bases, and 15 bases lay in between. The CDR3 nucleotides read TGTGCCAGCAGCTTATGGAGAACCAGTGTTGAGACCCAGTACTTC. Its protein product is CASSLWRTSVETQYF.

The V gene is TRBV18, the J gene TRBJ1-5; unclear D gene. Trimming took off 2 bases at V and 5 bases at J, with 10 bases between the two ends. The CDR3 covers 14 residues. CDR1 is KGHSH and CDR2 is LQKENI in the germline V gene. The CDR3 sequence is CASSPGGGHQPQHF. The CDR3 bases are TGTGCCAGCTCACCAGGAGGCGGCCATCAGCCCCAGCATTTT.

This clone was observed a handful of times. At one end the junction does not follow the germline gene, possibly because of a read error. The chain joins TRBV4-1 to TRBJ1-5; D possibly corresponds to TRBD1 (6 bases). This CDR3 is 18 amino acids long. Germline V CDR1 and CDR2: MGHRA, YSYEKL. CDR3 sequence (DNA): TGCGCCAGCAGCCATGAGGTGGGGGCAGGTTATAGCAATCAGCCCCAGAATTTT. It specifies CASSHEVGAGYSNQPQNF.

The CDR3 loop reads CASSLPSKYSEQYF. CDR3 nucleotides: TGTGCCAGCAGCTTGCCTAGTAAATATTCCGAGCAGTACTTC. The gene calls are TRBV5-4 and TRBJ2-7; no clear D gene. CDR3 length: 14 residues. Germline assignment: CDR1 SGHNT and CDR2 YYREEE (reference sequence). V gave up 1 base and J gave up 6 bases, with 14 bases separating them.

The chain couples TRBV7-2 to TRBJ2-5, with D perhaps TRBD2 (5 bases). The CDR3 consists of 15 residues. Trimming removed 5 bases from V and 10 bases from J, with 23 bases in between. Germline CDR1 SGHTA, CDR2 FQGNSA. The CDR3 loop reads CASSAMGFGKMVQYF. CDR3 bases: TGTGCCAGCAGCGCCATGGGATTCGGGAAGATGGTCCAGTACTTC.

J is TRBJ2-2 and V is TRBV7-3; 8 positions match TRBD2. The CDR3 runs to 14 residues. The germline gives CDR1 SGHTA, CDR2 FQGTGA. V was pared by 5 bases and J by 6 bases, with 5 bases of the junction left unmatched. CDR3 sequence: CASSPPGGAGELFF. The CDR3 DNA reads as TGTGCCAGCAGCCCCCCGGGGGGGGCCGGGGAGCTGTTTTTT.

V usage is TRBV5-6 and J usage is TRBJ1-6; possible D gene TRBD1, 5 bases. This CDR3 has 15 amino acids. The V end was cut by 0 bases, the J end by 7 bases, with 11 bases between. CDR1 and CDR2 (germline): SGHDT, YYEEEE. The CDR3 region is CASSLGQWINSPLHF. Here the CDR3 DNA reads TGTGCCAGCAGCTTGGGACAGTGGATAAATTCACCCCTCCACTTT. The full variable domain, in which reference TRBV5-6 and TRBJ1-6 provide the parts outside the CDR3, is DAGVTQSPTHLIKTRGQQVTLRCSPKSGHDTVSWYQQALGQGPQFIFQYYEEEERQRGNFPDRFSGHQFPNYSSELNVNALLLGDSALYLCASSLGQWINSPLHFGNGTRLTVT.

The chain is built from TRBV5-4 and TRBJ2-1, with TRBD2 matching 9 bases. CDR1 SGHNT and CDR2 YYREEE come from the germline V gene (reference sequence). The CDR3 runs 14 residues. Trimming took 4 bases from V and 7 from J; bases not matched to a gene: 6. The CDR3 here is CASSQVAGGNEQFF. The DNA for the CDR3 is TGTGCCAGCAGCCAGGTGGCGGGAGGGAATGAGCAGTTCTTC. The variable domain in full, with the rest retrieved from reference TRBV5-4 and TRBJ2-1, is ETGVTQSPTHLIKTRGQQVTLRCSSQSGHNTVSWYQQALGQGPQFIFQYYREEENGRGNFPPRFSGLQFPNYSSELNVNALELDDSALYLCASSQVAGGNEQFFGPGTRLTVL.

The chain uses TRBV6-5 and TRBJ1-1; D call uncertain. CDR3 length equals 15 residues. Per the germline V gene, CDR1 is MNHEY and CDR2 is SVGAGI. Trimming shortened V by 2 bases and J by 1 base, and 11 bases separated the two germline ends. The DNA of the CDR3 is TGTGCCAGCAGTTACGGATGGCGGGAGAACACTGAAGCTTTCTTT. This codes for CASSYGWRENTEAFF.